This T cell receptor (beta chain) emerged from a study of blood T cell repertoires in COVID-19 (dated by TCRdb to the early 2020s). As for the study more broadly: The collaborator samples originated in the United States, Italy and Spain and spanned the acute and convalescent phases of COVID-19. The material from the prospective study consisted of cDNA or gDNA derived from T cells, B-cell-depleted T cells, or PBMCs. The dataset comprised deeply sampled blood TCRbeta repertoires from subjects exposed to, actively infected with, or recovered from COVID-19. The repertoires were made available in a free public database intended to serve as a resource for research on the immune response to SARS-CoV-2. Samples came from the ongoing ImmuneRACE study (first 160 participants) plus 1,254 subjects from 6 global collaborators. The sample metadata nearly always contained a de-identified subject ID, COVID-19 status, age in years and sex. Where available, HLA class I and class II types were obtained from metadata supplied by the sample provider rather than from assay-based typing.

Findings and caveats that apply to the study as a whole: Clinical and demographic metadata were provided uncurated, with the amount varying by source and participant.

TCRbeta CDR3 regions were amplified from genomic DNA by means of the immunoSEQ Assay, a bias-controlled multiplex PCR. Per the source publication's procedure: The number of nucleated cells in each sample was estimated from the amplification of reference gene primers within the assay. Sequence reads were collapsed and filtered to measure the absolute abundance of every unique TCRbeta CDR3 rearrangement. For each sample, productive Simpson clonality was calculated as the square root of Simpson's diversity index over productive rearrangements. The table comes from immuneACCESS by way of TCRdb, which keeps in-frame sequences with V and J called. Part of the clones is missing from these tables; in studies checked, under half for an unresolved V gene and the rest for unknown reasons. V and J calls and clone size are those listed in that table; D and trimming were worked out from the DNA. This sample has around 140,000 clones in its table, and about nine tenths of those were observed once. The ten most abundant clones make up over 9% of the sample.

Turning to this clone: This receptor's antigen is unknown. Base qualities are not at hand, and no much larger clone is one base apart.

The collaborating institutions used their own protocols to collect whole blood in K2EDTA tubes. Collaborator samples were shipped for TCRbeta analysis as frozen whole blood, isolated PBMCs, or DNA extracted from either sample type. V and J lose 4 bases and 3 bases, and a span of 19 bases separates them. Reading from cysteine to phenylalanine, the CDR3 counts 16 amino acids. The DNA shown is the 48-base CDR3, in frame from base 1. CDR1 and CDR2 are drawn from the germline V gene: SGDLS, YYNGEE. The source is a man aged 45 to 65 with acute or convalescent COVID-19. Sequencing input: peripheral blood. The rearranged chain carries TRBV9 and TRBJ1-1; the D gene is perhaps TRBD1, from 5 matching bases. The CDR3 region reads CASSPQGVIVDTEAFF. The DNA sequence follows: TGTGCCAGCAGCCCCCAAGGGGTAATTGTGGACACTGAAGCTTTCTTT.